These 2 T cell receptor beta chains came from one sample sequenced in a study of T-cell memory formation after mild COVID-19. A single record per CDR3 protein comes from TCRdb applying MiXCR to the 5' RACE reads. There are 390,000 or so distinct CDR3 sequences in the sample; about 15% occur only once, and roughly 21% lies in the top ten. Sequencing was carried out using PBMCs or a T cell subset sorted from them (not recorded which). These TCRs come from a man in his late teens or twenties who had mild COVID-19 (a few samples of this study predate the infection). Cell type and time point are not known.

This clonotype was detected a few times. The chain combines TRBV4-1 with TRBJ1-4, with D uncertain. The CDR3 loop spans 15 amino acids. V lost 0 bases and J lost 0, with 5 bases in between. In germline, CDR1 is MGHRA, CDR2 YSYEKL. The CDR3 is CASSQEWATNEKLFF. The CDR3 coding sequence is TGCGCCAGCAGCCAAGAGTGGGCAACTAATGAAAAACTGTTTTTT.

V and J are TRBV4-1 and TRBJ2-5; 7 nucleotides agree with TRBD1. This CDR3 has 15 amino acids. CDR1 and CDR2 (germline): MGHRA, YSYEKL. V was pared by 4 bases and J by 0 bases, with 5 bases of the junction left unmatched. The CDR3 DNA reads as TGCGCCAGCAGCCCCGGCGACAGGGACCAAGAGACCCAGTACTTC. This encodes CASSPGDRDQETQYF.